The present T cell receptor (beta chain) was sequenced within a study of cytomegalovirus exposure and HLA in healthy donors. The CDR3 has 11 amino acids. Use of 60 Vbeta and 13 Jbeta primers characterized the PCR. Sequencing used immunoSEQ multiplex PCR; TCRdb keeps in-frame clones, though not all of them. The sample records 95,000 to 100,000 clones, around 77% being singletons. Sequencing was carried out using PBMCs. The genes are TRBV1 and TRBJ1-2. TRBV1 is listed as a pseudogene. The receptor was isolated from a female donor in good health and CMV-seronegative. The CDR3 protein is CTPRGARGYTF. DNA of the CDR3: TGCACCCCCCGGGGAGCGCGAGGCTACACCTTC.